The rows below give T cell receptor beta chains drawn from one sample of a study of radiation and T cells in renal cell carcinoma. Assay: immunoSEQ multiplex PCR; the TCRdb copy retains only in-frame clones and omits some. The sample yields 100,000 to 150,000 clones, around 80% seen once. Sequenced here: blood, sampled from a patient whose treatment included radiotherapy and nephrectomy. The receptors stem from a man aged 45-65 years with renal cell carcinoma. CDR3s include the opening cysteine and the closing phenylalanine or tryptophan. Fields, in order: J gene, D gene, clone size, V gene, CDR3 DNA, CDR3 protein. A D gene is named only where the DNA matches it firmly. Clone size is stated in some rows and not others, as once, few, many or a class when expanded.

j_call: TRBJ2-3
d_call: .
clone_size: once
v_call: TRBV29-1
cdr3_nt: TGCAGCGCGAGGGGTTATGGTAGCCGTAGCACAGATACGCAGTATTTT
cdr3_aa: CSARGYGSRSTDTQYF

j_call: TRBJ1-5
d_call: .
clone_size: .
v_call: TRBV5-1
cdr3_nt: TGCGCCAGCAGCTTGGAACCGGGGCAGCCCCAGCATTTT
cdr3_aa: CASSLEPGQPQHF

j_call: TRBJ2-7
d_call: .
clone_size: .
v_call: TRBV19
cdr3_nt: TGTGCCAGTAGTAGGGGACACCCCTACGAGCAGTACTTC
cdr3_aa: CASSRGHPYEQYF

j_call: TRBJ2-5
d_call: TRBD2
clone_size: .
v_call: TRBV5-1
cdr3_nt: TGCGCCAGCAGCCCACAGACTAGCGGAATTTCAGAGACCCAGTACTTC
cdr3_aa: CASSPQTSGISETQYF

j_call: TRBJ1-2
d_call: TRBD1
clone_size: .
v_call: TRBV27
cdr3_nt: TGTGCCAGCAGTTTAGGGACAGGGAACGGCTACACCTTC
cdr3_aa: CASSLGTGNGYTF

j_call: TRBJ2-5
d_call: .
clone_size: .
v_call: TRBV5-8
cdr3_nt: TGTGCCAGCAGCTTTAATGTGACCCAGTACTTC
cdr3_aa: CASSFNVTQYF

j_call: TRBJ2-5
d_call: .
clone_size: .
v_call: TRBV30
cdr3_nt: TGTGCCTGGAGTGTACCAGCTGCGGCCCAGTACTTC
cdr3_aa: CAWSVPAAAQYF

j_call: TRBJ2-7
d_call: TRBD2
clone_size: .
v_call: TRBV14
cdr3_nt: TGTGCCAGCAGCTATAGCGGGGGCTCCTACGAGCAGTACTTC
cdr3_aa: CASSYSGGSYEQYF

j_call: TRBJ1-2
d_call: TRBD1
clone_size: .
v_call: TRBV5-1
cdr3_nt: TGCGCCAGCAGCTCGGGGGGGACAGGCTTTTATGGCTACACCTTC
cdr3_aa: CASSSGGTGFYGYTF

j_call: TRBJ1-5
d_call: .
clone_size: .
v_call: TRBV5-8
cdr3_nt: TGTGCCAGCGTCTCCTTTGGCCAGTCAATTAGCAATCAGCCCCAGCATTTT
cdr3_aa: CASVSFGQSISNQPQHF

j_call: TRBJ1-5
d_call: TRBD1
clone_size: .
v_call: TRBV28
cdr3_nt: TGTGCCAGCAGCCAGGGGGGAGATAGCAATCAGCCCCAGCATTTT
cdr3_aa: CASSQGGDSNQPQHF

j_call: TRBJ2-2
d_call: TRBD1
clone_size: .
v_call: TRBV6-5
cdr3_nt: TGTGCCAGCAGTTTGGGGGCAGGGGGAACCGGGGAGCTGTTTTTT
cdr3_aa: CASSLGAGGTGELFF

j_call: TRBJ2-7
d_call: TRBD1
clone_size: .
v_call: TRBV19
cdr3_nt: TGTGCCAGTAGTATTGCGGGACAGGGTGACGAGCAGTACTTC
cdr3_aa: CASSIAGQGDEQYF

j_call: TRBJ2-5
d_call: TRBD1
clone_size: .
v_call: TRBV7-2
cdr3_nt: TGTGCCAGCAGCACAGGACAGGGGACTGACCAAGAGACCCAGTACTTC
cdr3_aa: CASSTGQGTDQETQYF

j_call: TRBJ2-2
d_call: TRBD2
clone_size: .
v_call: TRBV7-2
cdr3_nt: TGTGCCAGCAGCCTGACTAGCGTGGTCACCGGGGAGCTGTTTTTT
cdr3_aa: CASSLTSVVTGELFF

j_call: TRBJ1-1
d_call: .
clone_size: few
v_call: TRBV7-8
cdr3_nt: TGTGCCAGCAGCCACAATTTTGCCCGGAAGAACACTGAAGCTTTCTTT
cdr3_aa: CASSHNFARKNTEAFF

j_call: TRBJ2-5
d_call: .
clone_size: .
v_call: TRBV5-4
cdr3_nt: TGTGCCAGCAGCTTGTACGGTACCGAGACCCAGTACTTC
cdr3_aa: CASSLYGTETQYF

j_call: TRBJ1-1
d_call: TRBD1
clone_size: many
v_call: TRBV19
cdr3_nt: TGTGCCAGTAGTCCCGGGACAGCTATGAACACTGAAGCTTTCTTT
cdr3_aa: CASSPGTAMNTEAFF

j_call: TRBJ2-3
d_call: TRBD1
clone_size: .
v_call: TRBV27
cdr3_nt: TGTGCCAGCAGTTTACGGGACAGGGATCGGTCAGATACGCAGTATTTT
cdr3_aa: CASSLRDRDRSDTQYF

j_call: TRBJ1-2
d_call: .
clone_size: .
v_call: TRBV20-1
cdr3_nt: TGCAGTGCTAGGGGGAATGGCTACACCTTC
cdr3_aa: CSARGNGYTF

j_call: TRBJ2-3
d_call: .
clone_size: .
v_call: TRBV10-2
cdr3_nt: TGCGCCAGCAGTGAGTCCGGGATTCGCACAGATACGCAGTATTTT
cdr3_aa: CASSESGIRTDTQYF

j_call: TRBJ2-7
d_call: TRBD2
clone_size: .
v_call: TRBV7-3
cdr3_nt: TGTGCCAGCAGCACGAGGGGGACTAGTCCCGAGCAGTACTTC
cdr3_aa: CASSTRGTSPEQYF

j_call: TRBJ2-5
d_call: .
clone_size: .
v_call: TRBV18
cdr3_nt: TGTGCCAGCTCACCCCGAAGAGAGACCCAGTACTTC
cdr3_aa: CASSPRRETQYF

j_call: TRBJ1-1
d_call: .
clone_size: .
v_call: TRBV7-2
cdr3_nt: TGTGCCAGCAGCTTCCGAGGGACCACTGAAGCTTTCTTT
cdr3_aa: CASSFRGTTEAFF

j_call: TRBJ2-7
d_call: TRBD1
clone_size: .
v_call: TRBV10-1
cdr3_nt: TGCGCCAGCAGTGGCCCCCAGACAGGGGGCGGCTACGAGCAGTACTTC
cdr3_aa: CASSGPQTGGGYEQYF

j_call: TRBJ2-1
d_call: .
clone_size: .
v_call: TRBV15
cdr3_nt: TGTGCCACCAGCAGCTACAGCCTCAATGAGCAGTTCTTC
cdr3_aa: CATSSYSLNEQFF

j_call: TRBJ2-4
d_call: .
clone_size: .
v_call: TRBV6-1
cdr3_nt: TGTGCCAGCAGTGAATGGGGAGAGGAGAACATTCAGTACTTC
cdr3_aa: CASSEWGEENIQYF

j_call: TRBJ2-2
d_call: TRBD1
clone_size: .
v_call: TRBV4-1
cdr3_nt: TGCGCCAGCAGTCGCCCGGGACAGGGGAACGGGGAGCTGTTTTTT
cdr3_aa: CASSRPGQGNGELFF

j_call: TRBJ2-2
d_call: TRBD1
clone_size: .
v_call: TRBV5-1
cdr3_nt: TGCGCCAGCAGCGTCGGACAGGGCTGGGGCGGGGAGCTGTTTTTT
cdr3_aa: CASSVGQGWGGELFF

j_call: TRBJ1-1
d_call: .
clone_size: .
v_call: TRBV7-8
cdr3_nt: TGTGCCAGCAGCTTCTCGGGACAAGATAACACTGAAGCTTTCTTT
cdr3_aa: CASSFSGQDNTEAFF

j_call: TRBJ2-1
d_call: TRBD2
clone_size: .
v_call: TRBV2
cdr3_nt: TGTGCCAGCAGTGATTTCGGGGGGAATGAGCAGTTCTTC
cdr3_aa: CASSDFGGNEQFF

j_call: TRBJ2-1
d_call: TRBD2
clone_size: .
v_call: TRBV19
cdr3_nt: TGTGCCAGTAAAGTGCGAAGCGGGGGTTCCTACAATGAGCAGTTCTTC
cdr3_aa: CASKVRSGGSYNEQFF

j_call: TRBJ1-1
d_call: .
clone_size: .
v_call: TRBV6-5
cdr3_nt: TGTGCCAGCAGGAGCACAGGGTGGACTGAAGCTTTCTTT
cdr3_aa: CASRSTGWTEAFF

j_call: TRBJ2-3
d_call: TRBD1
clone_size: .
v_call: TRBV29-1
cdr3_nt: TGCAGCCCCAGGACAGGATCAGATACGCAGTATTTT
cdr3_aa: CSPRTGSDTQYF

j_call: TRBJ1-3
d_call: .
clone_size: .
v_call: TRBV4-1
cdr3_nt: TGCGCCAGCAGCCCCCTTCAGGTGGTAGTGGAAGGAAACACCATATATTTT
cdr3_aa: CASSPLQVVVEGNTIYF

j_call: TRBJ2-1
d_call: TRBD1
clone_size: .
v_call: TRBV7-9
cdr3_nt: TGTGCCAGCAGCTACCAGGGGGAGAGGGAGCAGTTCTTC
cdr3_aa: CASSYQGEREQFF

j_call: TRBJ2-1
d_call: TRBD2
clone_size: .
v_call: TRBV9
cdr3_nt: TGTGCCAGCAGCCCCCGCTCCGGACTAGCGGGTGTCAATGAGCAGTTCTTC
cdr3_aa: CASSPRSGLAGVNEQFF

j_call: TRBJ1-1
d_call: .
clone_size: .
v_call: TRBV11-2
cdr3_nt: TGTGCCAGCAGCTTACGGGCGGGGATTAACACTGAAGCTTTCTTT
cdr3_aa: CASSLRAGINTEAFF

j_call: TRBJ2-7
d_call: .
clone_size: .
v_call: TRBV29-1
cdr3_nt: TGCAGCGTTGTAGGGCTAGGCTACGAGCAGTACTTC
cdr3_aa: CSVVGLGYEQYF

j_call: TRBJ1-5
d_call: TRBD1
clone_size: .
v_call: TRBV19
cdr3_nt: TGTGCCAGTTCCCGGGACAGTCCCTTAGGGCGCAATCAGCCCCAGCATTTT
cdr3_aa: CASSRDSPLGRNQPQHF

j_call: TRBJ2-5
d_call: .
clone_size: .
v_call: TRBV7-9
cdr3_nt: TGTGCCAGCAGCTTACGTGGGAACCCCCAAGAGACCCAGTACTTC
cdr3_aa: CASSLRGNPQETQYF